A single sample is the source of the 10 T cell receptor beta chains below, sequenced in a study of T cells in Graves' hyperthyroidism and ophthalmopathy. Amplified regions were TCR beta CDR3 sequences from RNA transcripts. The study used the HTBI primer set for a first-round RT-PCR of the TCR CDR3. TCRdb processed the multiplex PCR reads anew with MiXCR; each CDR3 protein has one entry. The sample lists 690,000 or so distinct CDR3 sequences, roughly a sixth occurring once. The sample was blood. Source of these receptors: a woman in her forties or fifties with Graves' hyperthyroidism that later progressed to Graves' ophthalmopathy.

The genes are TRBV7-2 and TRBJ2-3; 10 bases line up with TRBD2. From germline, CDR1 is SGHTA and CDR2 FQGNSA. V lost 3 bases, J lost 0 bases, and 18 bases stayed unmatched. The CDR3 totals 21 residues. The CDR3 spells CASSFAPPTSGWGGSTDTQYF. The CDR3 DNA reads as TGTGCCAGCAGCTTTGCCCCCCCGACTAGCGGGTGGGGTGGTAGCACAGATACGCAGTATTTT.

J is TRBJ1-2 and V is TRBV15; D might be TRBD1 (5 bases). This CDR3 has 14 residues. Trimming took off 0 bases at V and 5 bases at J, with 10 bases between the two ends. CDR1 and CDR2 from the germline V gene are LNHNV and YYDKDF (reference sequence). CDR3 sequence: CATSRDAGMYGYTF. For the CDR3, the DNA is TGTGCCACCAGCAGAGATGCAGGGATGTATGGCTACACCTTC.

Notes on this clonotype: Here the CDR3 omits its conserved ending phenylalanine or tryptophan, so a read error is the likely source. The chain has TRBV12-3 or TRBV12-4 and TRBJ2-5, with D tentatively TRBD1 (5 bases). Trimming took 6 bases from V and 0 from J, leaving 11 bases between them. This CDR3 spans 14 amino acids. DNA for the CDR3: TGTGCCAGCAGGCCACTGGACAACCAAGAGACCCAGTACTCC. Translated: CASRPLDNQETQYS.

CDR3 sequence (DNA): TGTGCCAGTAGATTCTCGACTAGCGGGGGCAATGAGCAGTTCTTC. It is translated as CASRFSTSGGNEQFF. This sequence joins TRBV19 and TRBJ2-1; 12 positions match TRBD2. This CDR3 is built from 15 residues. Losses at the gene ends were 6 bases for V and 6 bases for J; bases not matched to a gene: 6. CDR1 and CDR2 from the germline V gene are LNHDA and SQIVND (reference sequence).

In its sample, this clonotype was seen many times. V is TRBV28 and J is TRBJ1-6; TRBD1 agrees at 7 bases. The CDR3 runs 15 residues. The V and J ends lost 6 bases and 8 bases, in that order; junction bases with no gene match: 10. Germline V CDR1 and CDR2: MDHEN, SYDVKM. CDR3 in amino acids: CASRDRDGPDSPLHF. CDR3 nucleotide sequence: TGTGCCAGCAGAGACAGGGACGGACCCGATTCACCCCTCCACTTT.

This clonotype was recorded many times. The rearrangement joins TRBV7-9 to TRBJ2-7; 10 bases map to TRBD1. This CDR3 contains 14 residues. V lost 5 bases, J lost 3 bases, and 4 bases stayed unmatched. Germline V gene lookup returns CDR1 SEHNR and CDR2 FQNEAQ (reference sequence). The CDR3 region is CASSETGGYYEQYF. In DNA form, the CDR3 reads TGTGCCAGCAGCGAGACAGGGGGCTACTACGAGCAGTACTTC.

This clonotype has ten or more counts. This chain joins TRBV12-3 or TRBV12-4 and TRBJ2-2; 10 bases fit TRBD2. Trimming at V came to 6 bases and at J to 1 base, leaving 8 bases not matched to a gene. The CDR3 contains 17 residues. In DNA form, the CDR3 reads TGTGCCAGCAGGCCCCAAGCGGGGGGGCTGAACACCGGGGAGCTGTTTTTT. The encoded protein is CASRPQAGGLNTGELFF.

There are a few counts of this clonotype. The chain couples TRBV5-8 to TRBJ1-3; D is ambiguous. Trimming took off 4 bases at V and 0 bases at J, with 5 bases between the two ends. Germline CDR1 is SGHTS and CDR2 is YDEGEE. CDR3 length: 13 residues. CDR3 residues: CASSTRSGNTIYF. The CDR3 region has the DNA TGTGCCAGCAGCACCCGCTCTGGAAACACCATATATTTT.

At least ten counts were recorded for this clonotype. The chain employs TRBV2 and TRBJ1-5; D unresolved. From germline, CDR1 is SNHLY and CDR2 FYNNEI. The CDR3 has 15 residues. V dropped 0 bases and J dropped 8 bases, with 14 bases sitting between them. The CDR3 DNA is TGTGCCAGCAGTGAAGCGCGAGGGTATCTAGAGCCCCAGCATTTT. It yields the protein CASSEARGYLEPQHF.

V gene TRBV4-2 combines with J gene TRBJ2-3; D uncertain. The germline V gene encodes CDR1 LGHNA and CDR2 YNFKEQ. Trimming stripped 0 bases from V and 1 base from J, with 8 bases between. The CDR3 is made up of 15 amino acids. The CDR3 DNA reads as TGTGCCAGCAGCCAAGATAGCACAGGCACAGATACGCAGTATTTT. This codes for CASSQDSTGTDTQYF.